One and the same sample provided the 29 T cell receptor beta chains below, sequenced in a study of control samples from healthy donors and cancer patients. Sequencing was performed with immunoSEQ multiplex PCR; in TCRdb, only in-frame clones are kept and a portion is missing. There are more than 75,000 clones in the sample; around 90% occur only once, and under 2.5% lies in the top ten. Source material: PBMCs. These receptors all stem from a woman aged 55 to 70 with head and neck cancer.

The rearrangement joins TRBV6-5 to TRBJ1-2; 9 bases align to TRBD1. Germline V gives CDR1 MNHEY, CDR2 SVGAGI. Unmatched junction bases numbered 8, after V lost 10 bases and J lost 8 bases. The CDR3 sequence is 12 residues long. The CDR3 nucleotides read TGTGCCACCTACTATACAGGGGGCGGCTACACCTTC. Translated, it gives CATYYTGGGYTF.

The chain carries TRBV11-2 and TRBJ2-5; a possible D gene is TRBD1 (6 bases). Germline V gene lookup returns CDR1 SGHAT and CDR2 FQNNGV. The length of the CDR3 is 14 residues. With 10 bases removed from V and 2 bases from J, the gap between germline ends came to 17 bases. The CDR3: CATKLRRGQETQYF. The CDR3 DNA is TGTGCCACCAAACTACGTAGGGGGCAAGAGACCCAGTACTTC.

V usage is TRBV6-5 and J usage is TRBJ2-7; D is uncertain. The V gene lost 6 bases and the J gene lost 5 bases, with 14 bases spanning the gap. Per germline, CDR1 MNHEY and CDR2 SVGAGI. This CDR3 spans 13 amino acids. The CDR3 sequence: CASSPNIRHEQYF. The CDR3 coding sequence is TGTGCCAGCAGCCCCAATATAAGGCACGAGCAGTACTTC.

In DNA form, the CDR3 reads TGTGCCAGCAGGTCTAGCGGGAGTGTTTGGCAGTACTTC. Protein product: CASRSSGSVWQYF. The chain employs TRBV5-8 and TRBJ2-7; 10 bases line up with TRBD2. Unmatched junction bases numbered 8, after V lost 5 bases and J lost 9 bases. CDR1 is SGHTS, CDR2 YDEGEE, per germline. The CDR3 spans 13 residues. Based on the CDR3 plus reference TRBV5-8 and TRBJ2-7, the full variable domain is EAGVTQSPTHLIKTRGQQATLRCSPISGHTSVYWYQQALGLGLQFLLWYDEGEERNRGNFPPRFSGRQFPNYSSELNVNALELEDSALYLCASRSSGSVWQYFGPGTRLTVT.

The chain has TRBV19 and TRBJ2-1, with D possibly called TRBD1 or TRBD2 (5 bases each). Deletions cut 1 base from V and 7 bases from J, with 11 bases between. Germline V gene data show CDR1 as LNHDA and CDR2 as SQIVND (reference sequence). The CDR3 is 14 amino acids. CDR3 sequence: CASSIVGVGNEQFF. The CDR3 DNA is TGTGCCAGTAGTATAGTGGGGGTAGGAAATGAGCAGTTCTTC.

The chain joins TRBV28 to TRBJ1-2; 7 bases agree with TRBD1. This CDR3 contains 14 residues. The V segment lost 5 bases and the J segment 2 bases; nucleotides outside the gene matches: 5. From germline, CDR1 is MDHEN and CDR2 SYDVKM. The CDR3 region is CASSQGQQNYGYTF. The DNA for the CDR3 is TGTGCCAGCAGTCAGGGACAGCAGAACTATGGCTACACCTTC.

The sample holds one count of this clone. The chain links TRBV7-2 to TRBJ2-1; D may be TRBD1 (5 bases). CDR3 size: 16 residues. V lost 0 bases and J 8 bases, leaving 17 bases between the germline ends. Germline CDR1 SGHTA, CDR2 FQGNSA. The CDR3: CASSLASDSAVDEQFF. The CDR3 DNA reads as TGTGCCAGCAGCTTAGCTAGTGACAGTGCAGTCGATGAGCAGTTCTTC.

The chain combines TRBV24-1 with TRBJ1-5, with a possible D match to TRBD1 (5 bases). Deletions cut 5 bases from V and 6 bases from J, with 10 bases between. The CDR3 totals 13 residues. Germline lookup yields CDR1 KGHDR and CDR2 SFDVKD. The CDR3 DNA follows: TGTGCCACCAGTGGGGGGTTGGCTCAGCCCCAGCATTTT. Residues: CATSGGLAQPQHF.

This sequence joins TRBV2 and TRBJ2-7; 10 positions match TRBD2. Germline CDR1 is SNHLY and CDR2 is FYNNEI. This CDR3 contains 17 residues. Losses at the gene ends were 4 bases for V and 0 bases for J; bases not matched to a gene: 9. CDR3 loop: CASSVSSGSLYSYEQYF. CDR3 coding DNA: TGTGCCAGCAGTGTTTCTAGCGGGAGCTTATACTCCTACGAGCAGTACTTC.

The chain recombines TRBV6-6 with TRBJ1-3; no reliable D call. In germline, CDR1 is MNHNY, CDR2 SVGAGI (reference sequence). This CDR3 spans 14 amino acids. V gave up 5 bases and J gave up 1 base, with 9 bases separating them. The CDR3 bases are TGTGCCAGCAGTATAGAAGGATCTGGAAACACCATATATTTT. Translating gives CASSIEGSGNTIYF.

The chain has TRBV7-9 and TRBJ1-2; no definite D call. Trimming left V 1 base short and J 5 bases short, with 8 bases between. CDR1 and CDR2 from the germline V gene are SEHNR and FQNEAQ (reference sequence). The CDR3 is 13 residues long. For the CDR3, the DNA is TGTGCCAGCAGCTTAGAGGCGAGTTATGGCTACACCTTC. Residues: CASSLEASYGYTF. Filled out from reference TRBV7-9 and TRBJ1-2, the complete variable domain reads DTGVSQNPRHKITKRGQNVTFRCDPISEHNRLYWYRQTLGQGPEFLTYFQNEAQLEKSRLLSDRFSAERPKGSFSTLEIQRTEQGDSAMYLCASSLEASYGYTFGSGTRLTVV.

The rearrangement joins TRBV27 to TRBJ2-7, with 8 bases fitting TRBD1. The V gene end was trimmed by 3 bases and the J gene end by 4 bases; junction bases not matched to a gene: 11. This CDR3 comprises 16 residues. CDR1 is MNHEY and CDR2 is SMNVEV in the germline V gene (reference sequence). The DNA for the CDR3 is TGTGCCAGCAGTTTGGCCGGGACAGGCGGCAGTTACGAGCAGTACTTC. Translation gives CASSLAGTGGSYEQYF.

The chain combines TRBV5-4 with TRBJ2-3, with D hard to call. CDR3 length equals 14 residues. Deletions cut 2 bases from V and 2 bases from J, with 9 bases between. Per the germline V gene, CDR1 is SGHNT and CDR2 is YYREEE (reference sequence). The CDR3 protein is CASSFSTVTDTQYF. The DNA for the CDR3 is TGTGCCAGCAGCTTTTCAACAGTCACAGATACGCAGTATTTT.

The rearrangement joins TRBV27 to TRBJ2-1, with 7 bases that match TRBD1. CDR1 is MNHEY, CDR2 SMNVEV, per germline (reference sequence). The CDR3 extends over 13 amino acids. Unmatched junction bases numbered 6, after V lost 5 bases and J lost 8 bases. CDR3 protein: CASSNHRGDEQFF. CDR3 DNA sequence: TGTGCCAGCAGTAACCACAGGGGCGATGAGCAGTTCTTC.

This clone was counted a single time. The gene calls are TRBV27 and TRBJ1-5; D gene ambiguous. Germline-derived CDR1 and CDR2 are MNHEY and SMNVEV (reference sequence). The V end was cut by 5 bases, the J end by 4 bases, with 18 bases between. This CDR3 comprises 16 residues. The CDR3: CASSPFIGFINQPQHF. The CDR3 nucleotides read TGTGCCAGCAGTCCCTTTATCGGATTTATTAATCAGCCCCAGCATTTT.

The chain joins TRBV6-2 or TRBV6-3 to TRBJ2-3; 10 nucleotides match TRBD2. Trimming removed 0 bases from V and 4 bases from J; junction bases left unmatched: 10. Germline assignment: CDR1 MNHEY and CDR2 SVGEGT. This CDR3 region has 18 residues. CDR3 in DNA: TGTGCCAGCAGTTACTCGAGTGTGGCTAGCGGGAGTCCAGATACGCAGTATTTT. Protein: CASSYSSVASGSPDTQYF.

This clone was recorded once. The chain combines TRBV5-1 with TRBJ2-3; D is possibly TRBD1 (6 bases). V shed 5 bases and J shed 4 bases, with 20 bases lying between them. This CDR3 has 16 residues. In germline, CDR1 is SGHRS, CDR2 YFSETQ. The CDR3 DNA reads as TGCGCCAGCAGTTCCCTACAGACAGGTTTCCCAGATACGCAGTATTTT. Its translation: CASSSLQTGFPDTQYF.

This chain connects TRBV3-1 (or the pseudogene TRBV3-2) to TRBJ1-2; 10 nucleotides align to TRBD1. This CDR3 comprises 15 residues. CDR1 LGHDT and CDR2 YNNKEL come from the germline V gene (reference sequence). Unmatched junction bases numbered 14, after V lost 7 bases and J lost 9 bases. The DNA for the CDR3 is TGTGCCAGCAACGATAAGGGGACAGGGGCCCCGAGCTACACCTTC. Its translation: CASNDKGTGAPSYTF.

This chain joins TRBV5-1 and TRBJ2-3; 8 nucleotides agree with TRBD2. The CDR3 has 13 amino acids. V shed 4 bases, J shed 4 bases, and the junction held 2 bases outside the gene matches. The germline V gene has CDR1 SGHRS and CDR2 YFSETQ. This CDR3 reads CASSVAGSDTQYF. Here the CDR3 DNA reads TGCGCCAGCAGCGTAGCGGGATCAGATACGCAGTATTTT.

This clone has a single count. The rearrangement joins TRBV7-9 to TRBJ2-5; no firm D call. Trimming took off 1 base at V and 2 bases at J, with 5 bases between the two ends. From germline, CDR1 is SEHNR and CDR2 FQNEAQ (reference sequence). There are 13 residues in the CDR3. The CDR3 sequence: CASSLGVQETQYF. DNA for the CDR3: TGTGCCAGCAGCTTAGGAGTTCAAGAGACCCAGTACTTC. Based on the CDR3 plus reference TRBV7-9 and TRBJ2-5, the full variable domain is DTGVSQNPRHKITKRGQNVTFRCDPISEHNRLYWYRQTLGQGPEFLTYFQNEAQLEKSRLLSDRFSAERPKGSFSTLEIQRTEQGDSAMYLCASSLGVQETQYFGPGTRLLVL.

The rearrangement joins TRBV27 to TRBJ1-5; 7 positions match TRBD1. This CDR3 has 15 amino acids. With 3 bases clipped from V and 5 bases from J, the junction kept 7 bases outside the gene matches. The V gene's germline CDR1 is MNHEY and CDR2 SMNVEV (reference sequence). The CDR3 spells CASSLGQGDHQPQHF. The CDR3 coding sequence is TGTGCCAGCAGTTTGGGTCAGGGGGATCATCAGCCCCAGCATTTT.

The chain couples TRBV11-3 to TRBJ2-5, with D possibly being TRBD1 (6 bases). Per germline, CDR1 SGHNT and CDR2 YENEEA. The V end lost 6 bases, the J end lost 5 bases, and 10 bases lay between the germline ends. This CDR3 is built from 12 residues. CDR3 loop: CASSPDRETQYF. CDR3 in DNA: TGTGCCAGCAGTCCCGACAGGGAGACCCAGTACTTC.

The gene calls are TRBV7-2 and TRBJ1-1; D not certain. Germline V gene data show CDR1 as SGHTA and CDR2 as FQGNSA. The CDR3 is made up of 14 amino acids. Trimming pared 4 bases from V and 6 bases from J, leaving 15 bases between. The CDR3: CASSSGPGSAEAFF. Here the CDR3 DNA reads TGTGCCAGCAGCTCCGGACCCGGGAGCGCTGAAGCTTTCTTT.

The gene calls are TRBV9 and TRBJ1-1, with 7 bases aligning to TRBD1. J was trimmed by 1 base and V by 0 bases; bases with no gene match: 6. This CDR3 region has 16 residues. CDR1 SGDLS and CDR2 YYNGEE come from the germline V gene. The CDR3 nucleotides read TGTGCCAGCAGCGTAGCAGGACAGGTCGGGAACACTGAAGCTTTCTTT. This codes for CASSVAGQVGNTEAFF.

The J gene is TRBJ2-1, the V gene TRBV5-4, with 12 positions matching TRBD2. CDR1 SGHNT and CDR2 YYREEE come from the germline V gene (reference sequence). Trimming took 5 bases from V and 5 from J; bases not matched to a gene: 8. This CDR3 is 16 amino acids long. The CDR3 region has the DNA TGTGCCAGCAGGCCTCGACTAGCGGGAGTTGACAATGAGCAGTTCTTC. Translating gives CASRPRLAGVDNEQFF.

This chain uses TRBV21-1 with TRBJ2-3; the table's D call, TRBD1, was not checked against the DNA. TRBV21-1 constitutes a pseudogene. The CDR3 sequence is 13 residues long. The CDR3 sequence is CASRTGLRDTQYF. The CDR3 region has the DNA TGTGCCAGCAGGACAGGACTTCGGGATACGCAGTATTTT.

The chain couples TRBV7-9 to TRBJ2-5; no reliable D call. The CDR3 totals 14 residues. V was cut by 3 bases and J by 0 bases, with 8 bases left in between. From germline, CDR1 is SEHNR and CDR2 FQNEAQ (reference sequence). The CDR3 DNA sequence: TGTGCCAGCAGCTTCGGAACAGACCAAGAGACCCAGTACTTC. Residues: CASSFGTDQETQYF.

The chain employs TRBV16 and TRBJ1-5; D is unclear. This CDR3 has 14 residues. V was pared by 1 base and J by 6 bases, with 10 bases between. Germline CDR1 and CDR2: KGHSY and FQNENV. The CDR3 nucleotides read TGTGCCAGCAGCCAATTGGGCGGAATTCAGCCCCAGCATTTT. Translation gives CASSQLGGIQPQHF.

This chain joins TRBV10-3 and TRBJ1-3, with D possibly being TRBD1 (6 bases). The V end lost 0 bases, the J end lost 5 bases, and 14 bases lay between the germline ends. CDR1 and CDR2 (germline): ENHRY, SYGVKD. The CDR3 length is 16 residues. Here the CDR3 DNA reads TGTGCCATCAGTGAGTCGAGGGGGACAATAAGAAACACCATATATTTT. Translating gives CAISESRGTIRNTIYF.